Below are 16 T cell receptor beta chains sequenced from a single sample in a study of T cells in women clearing cervical HPV infection. Profiled with immunoSEQ multiplex PCR; TCRdb holds only in-frame clones, not every one. This table lists about 48,000 clones. Sample: blood buffy coat. The source of these receptors is a woman between 18 and 70 years old with a cervical HPV16 infection that either progressed to CIN3+ or cleared (not recorded which).

Turning to this clone: The read ends 3 residues shy of where the CDR3 ends; the end is completed using the germline J gene. This chain connects TRBV20-1 to TRBJ2-5, with 8 bases fitting TRBD1. The germline gives CDR1 DFQATT, CDR2 SNEGSKA (reference sequence). Unmatched junction bases numbered 8, after V lost 1 base and J lost 7 bases. The CDR3 spans 14 residues. Here the CDR3 reads CSARGDRNPRTQYF. CDR3 DNA (partial): TGCAGTGCTAGAGGGGACAGGAACCCAAGGACC.

Comment on this clone: The observed sequence ends 3 residues before the CDR3 terminus, with the missing tail filled in from the germline J gene. The chain has TRBV20-1 and TRBJ1-1; no firm D call. Trimming took off 0 bases at V and 0 bases at J, with 11 bases between the two ends. Germline CDR1 is DFQATT and CDR2 is SNEGSKA (reference sequence). The CDR3 covers 15 residues. The part of the CDR3 DNA that was read is TGCAGTGCTAGAGATCGGGGAGGGATGAACACTGAA. Translating gives CSARDRGGMNTE. The full CDR3 protein reads CSARDRGGMNTEAFF.

Points on this clone: The read gets to within 3 residues of the CDR3 end, and the germline J gene fills in the rest. The V call is TRBV18, the J call TRBJ2-7; D possibly corresponds to TRBD1 (8 bases). V was shortened by 6 bases and J by 0 bases, with 18 bases between the two germline ends. Germline V CDR1 and CDR2: KGHSH, LQKENI. CDR3 length: 16 residues. The part of the CDR3 DNA that was read is TGTGCCAGCTCGCGGGGGACAGGCGTACGCTCCTACGAG. This encodes CASSRGTGVRSYE. The whole CDR3 protein is CASSRGTGVRSYEQYF.

In the case of this clone: The read terminates 3 residues before the CDR3 end, so the remaining end is supplied by the germline J gene. The chain is built from TRBV27 and TRBJ2-4, with 8 bases fitting TRBD1. The J segment lost 5 bases and the V segment lost 7 bases, leaving 10 bases of the junction unmatched. Germline V lookup: CDR1 MNHEY, CDR2 SMNVEV (reference sequence). The CDR3 has 15 residues. The DNA read from the CDR3 is TGTGCCAGCACCGCCTTAGGGACAGGAGAAAACATT. Translating it yields CASTALGTGENI. The entire CDR3 protein reads CASTALGTGENIQYF.

Points on this clone: The read ends 3 residues early relative to the CDR3; the germline J gene fills the gap. The V call is TRBV7-6, the J call TRBJ2-7; 9 bases agree with TRBD1. Losses at the gene ends were 5 bases for V and 2 bases for J; bases not matched to a gene: 10. In germline, CDR1 is SGHVS, CDR2 FNYEAQ. The length of the CDR3 is 16 residues. The covered CDR3 bases are TGTGCCAGCAGCGCGGGGACAGGGACTGCCACCTACGAG. Translation: CASSAGTGTATYE. From start to end, the CDR3 is CASSAGTGTATYEQYF. The variable domain in full, with the rest retrieved from reference TRBV7-6 and TRBJ2-7, is GAGVSQSPRYKVTKRGQDVALRCDPISGHVSLYWYRQALGQGPEFLTYFNYEAQQDKSGLPNDRFSAERPEGSISTLTIQRTEQRDSAMYRCASSAGTGTATYEQYFGPGTRLTVT.

Remarks on this clone: Read coverage stops 3 residues before the CDR3 terminus; the germline J gene supplies the remainder. This rearrangement joins TRBV11-3 to TRBJ2-1; 7 bases are a match to TRBD2. With V trimmed by 2 bases and J by 8 bases, 9 bases remained unmatched. Germline V CDR1 and CDR2: SGHNT, YENEEA. This CDR3 spans 15 amino acids. CDR3 sequence: CASSLSVGGRYEQFF. The covered CDR3 bases are TGTGCCAGCAGCTTAAGTGTCGGGGGGAGGTATGAG.

On this clone itself: Read coverage stops 3 residues before the CDR3 terminus; the germline J gene supplies the remainder. J is TRBJ2-7 and V is TRBV5-1, with D perhaps matching TRBD1 (5 bases). V gave up 4 bases and J gave up 5 bases, with 7 bases separating them. This CDR3 is built from 11 residues. The germline CDR1 and CDR2 sequences are SGHRS and YFSETQ. CDR3 protein: CASSIGDEQYF. Incomplete CDR3 DNA: TGCGCCAGCAGCATAGGGGACGAG.

Concerning this clone: Coverage ceases 3 residues before the CDR3 finishes, and the germline J gene fills in the end. The chain employs TRBV5-5 and TRBJ2-2; D unclear. V was cut by 0 bases and J by 5 bases, with 8 bases left in between. Germline values: CDR1 SGHKS, CDR2 YYEKEE (reference sequence). This CDR3 region has 14 residues. The CDR3 DNA, read in part, is TGTGCCAGCAGCTTGGTTTCCGGGACCGGGGAG. Amino acids: CASSLVSGTGE. The complete CDR3 reads CASSLVSGTGELFF.

CDR3 residues: CSARQAGVFEQYF. CDR3 DNA (partial): TGCAGTGCTAGGCAAGCGGGAGTATTCGAG. The chain combines TRBV20-1 with TRBJ2-7; 8 positions agree with TRBD2. The sequenced fragment ends 3 residues before the CDR3 boundary, so the rest is inferred from the germline J gene. Germline CDR1 reads DFQATT; CDR2 reads SNEGSKA (reference sequence). The CDR3 spans 13 residues. V lost 3 bases and J lost 6; bases outside the gene matches: 7.

Turning to this clone: The CDR3 is cut off 3 residues early in the read; its end comes from the germline J gene. The rearrangement uses TRBV4-2 and TRBJ2-3, with 12 bases that match TRBD2. The CDR3 contains 17 residues. Losses at the gene ends were 0 bases for V and 6 bases for J; bases not matched to a gene: 7. Germline V gene lookup returns CDR1 LGHNA and CDR2 YNFKEQ. The CDR3 sequence: CASSQERLAGATDTQYF. The covered CDR3 bases are TGTGCCAGCAGCCAAGAAAGACTAGCGGGAGCGACCGATACG.

Details on this clone: The read halts 3 residues ahead of the CDR3 end, with the missing end drawn from the germline J gene. The chain carries TRBV18 and TRBJ1-2; the match to TRBD1 covers 9 bases. Germline trimming cut 8 bases from V and 5 bases from J; bases unmatched to any gene: 12. The CDR3 extends over 15 amino acids. The V gene's germline CDR1 is KGHSH and CDR2 LQKENI. The CDR3 protein is CASTQQGAPEYGYTF. The DNA read from the CDR3 is TGTGCCAGCACCCAACAGGGGGCGCCGGAATATGGC.

On this clone itself: The read gets to within 3 residues of the CDR3 end, and the germline J gene fills in the rest. The V and J genes are TRBV5-1 and TRBJ1-2; no clear D. The CDR3 length is 15 residues. V dropped 4 bases and J dropped 1 base, with 14 bases sitting between them. Germline lookup yields CDR1 SGHRS and CDR2 YFSETQ. The part of the CDR3 DNA that was read is TGCGCCAGCAGCCCAGGCCCCAACAGTAACTATGGC. As protein: CASSPGPNSNYG. The whole CDR3 sequence is CASSPGPNSNYGYTF.

In the case of this clone: The read falls 3 residues short of the CDR3 end, and the missing part is taken from the germline J gene. The chain employs TRBV4-2 and TRBJ1-2, with TRBD1 identical over 8 bases. This CDR3 comprises 16 residues. The J segment lost 1 base and the V segment lost 4 bases, leaving 8 bases of the junction unmatched. The V gene's germline CDR1 is LGHNA and CDR2 YNFKEQ. CDR3 DNA, as far as it was read: TGTGCCAGCAGCCGGTGGGACGGACAGGGTAACTATGGC. Protein: CASSRWDGQGNYG. The complete CDR3 sequence is CASSRWDGQGNYGYTF.

For this clone: The read stops 3 residues short of the end of the CDR3; the missing end is completed from the germline J gene. The J gene is TRBJ2-2, the V gene TRBV19, with 16 bases lining up with TRBD2. V lost 8 bases and J lost 5; bases outside the gene matches: 5. The CDR3 has 16 residues. Germline V lookup: CDR1 LNHDA, CDR2 SQIVND (reference sequence). The CDR3 loop is CASGTSGGARTGELFF. The DNA read from the CDR3 is TGTGCCAGTGGGACTAGCGGGGGGGCGAGGACCGGGGAG.

Turning to this clone: The CDR3 extends 3 residues past the end of the read, so its final part is completed from the germline J gene. V gene TRBV7-8 combines with J gene TRBJ1-1, with 8 positions matching TRBD1. V shed 4 bases, J shed 5 bases, and the junction held 9 bases outside the gene matches. CDR1 is SGHVS, CDR2 FQNEAQ, per germline. The CDR3 covers 15 residues. CDR3 DNA (partial): TGTGCCAGCAGCTATTCCAGGGGGCCTTGGACTGAA. Protein product: CASSYSRGPWTE. Given in full, the CDR3 is CASSYSRGPWTEAFF.

Worth noting for this clone: Read data end 3 residues before the CDR3 end; the end is taken from the germline J gene. This chain joins TRBV11-3 and TRBJ2-3; D not resolved. Trimming took 2 bases from V and 6 from J, leaving 6 bases between them. The CDR3 totals 12 residues. The V gene's germline CDR1 is SGHNT and CDR2 YENEEA. CDR3: CASSLLSDTQYF. Incomplete CDR3 DNA: TGTGCCAGCAGCTTACTTTCCGATACG.